The rows below give T cell receptor beta chains drawn from one sample of a study of spatial heterogeneity in lung cancer. TCRdb itself ran the 5' RACE reads through MiXCR, one entry per CDR3 protein. The sample includes some 41,000 distinct CDR3 sequences, 6.5% to 8.5% of them seen just once. The sequencing used PBMCs, collected at surgery. These receptors were obtained from a female donor with early-stage non-small cell lung cancer. Each CDR3 is given with its conserved first and last residue. Each record gives: clone size, D gene, J gene, V gene, CDR3 protein, CDR3 DNA. A D gene is named only where the DNA matches it firmly. Some rows mark clone size as missing; the rest say once, few, many or name a class of expanded clone.

size: many
D: TRBD1
J: TRBJ2-4
V: TRBV4-1
CDR3: CASSQFAGGGMNIQYF
DNA: TGCGCCAGCAGCCAATTCGCAGGGGGCGGTATGAACATTCAGTACTTC

size: many
D: TRBD2
J: TRBJ2-3
V: TRBV12-3/TRBV12-4
CDR3: CASSRDPAGGPRDTQYF
DNA: TGTGCCAGCAGCCGGGACCCAGCGGGGGGGCCGAGGGATACGCAGTATTTT

size: many
D: TRBD1
J: TRBJ1-4
V: TRBV12-3/TRBV12-4
CDR3: CASSPTGVNEKLFF
DNA: TGTGCCAGCAGTCCGACAGGGGTTAATGAAAAACTGTTTTTT

size: few
D: NA
J: TRBJ1-2
V: TRBV27
CDR3: CASSFYREFNYGYTF
DNA: TGTGCCAGCAGTTTCTACAGGGAATTTAACTATGGCTACACCTTC

size: many
D: TRBD1
J: TRBJ2-7
V: TRBV7-6
CDR3: CASSPNTPGQVDYEQYF
DNA: TGTGCCAGCAGCCCCAATACTCCGGGACAGGTTGACTACGAGCAGTACTTC

size: many
D: TRBD1
J: TRBJ1-1
V: TRBV27
CDR3: CASSSPIRDRGLNTEAFF
DNA: TGTGCCAGCAGTTCCCCAATCCGGGACAGGGGATTGAACACTGAAGCTTTCTTT

size: NA
D: TRBD1
J: TRBJ1-2
V: TRBV5-1
CDR3: CASSAQGDYGYTF
DNA: TGCGCCAGCAGCGCCCAGGGGGACTATGGCTACACCTTC

size: NA
D: TRBD1
J: TRBJ1-5
V: TRBV7-2
CDR3: CASSFGQGDQPQHF
DNA: TGTGCCAGCAGTTTTGGACAGGGCGATCAGCCCCAGCATTTT

size: few
D: NA
J: TRBJ1-1
V: TRBV19
CDR3: CASQRHPGTEAFF
DNA: TGTGCCAGTCAACGACACCCGGGCACTGAAGCTTTCTTT

size: NA
D: TRBD1
J: TRBJ2-7
V: TRBV4-1
CDR3: CASSQSGTDPYEQYF
DNA: TGCGCCAGCAGCCAATCCGGGACAGACCCCTACGAGCAGTACTTC

size: few
D: NA
J: TRBJ1-4
V: TRBV20-1
CDR3: CSWGGGSTNEKLFF
DNA: TGCAGTTGGGGAGGCGGGTCAACTAATGAAAAACTGTTTTTT

size: NA
D: TRBD1
J: TRBJ2-7
V: TRBV20-1
CDR3: CSAPPRGTAREQYF
DNA: TGCAGTGCCCCCCCTAGAGGGACAGCCCGGGAGCAGTACTTC

size: NA
D: NA
J: TRBJ1-6
V: TRBV27
CDR3: CASSLLGDSYNSPLHF
DNA: TGTGCCAGCAGTTTATTAGGGGACTCCTATAATTCACCCCTCCACTTT

size: many
D: NA
J: TRBJ2-1
V: TRBV11-2
CDR3: CASSLRNQWAGTRYNEQFF
DNA: TGTGCCAGCAGCCTACGAAATCAGTGGGCCGGGACGAGGTACAATGAGCAGTTCTTC

size: many
D: NA
J: TRBJ1-6
V: TRBV3-1
CDR3: CASSQVIGDSPLHF
DNA: TGTGCCAGCAGCCAAGTGATAGGGGACTCACCCCTCCACTTT

size: many
D: NA
J: TRBJ1-4
V: TRBV5-1
CDR3: CASSRETTNEKLFF
DNA: TGCGCCAGCAGTAGGGAGACAACTAATGAAAAACTGTTTTTT

size: NA
D: NA
J: TRBJ1-3
V: TRBV7-2
CDR3: CASSLSRNTIYF
DNA: TGTGCCAGCAGCTTATCGCGAAACACCATATATTTT

size: few
D: NA
J: TRBJ2-1
V: TRBV20-1
CDR3: CSARDQETLSYNEQFF
DNA: TGCAGTGCTAGAGATCAGGAGACCCTCTCCTACAATGAGCAGTTCTTC

size: few
D: TRBD1
J: TRBJ1-6
V: TRBV2
CDR3: CASRPGTANSPLHF
DNA: TGTGCCAGCAGACCCGGGACAGCGAATTCACCCCTCCACTTT

size: NA
D: NA
J: TRBJ1-5
V: TRBV15
CDR3: CATSRRAGISSNQPQHF
DNA: TGTGCCACCAGCAGGAGAGCGGGGATCAGTAGCAATCAGCCCCAGCATTTT

size: few
D: NA
J: TRBJ1-3
V: TRBV20-1
CDR3: CSARMGGNTIYF
DNA: TGCAGCGCTCGGATGGGTGGAAACACCATATATTTT

size: few
D: NA
J: TRBJ1-4
V: TRBV12-3/TRBV12-4
CDR3: CASSASGVSEKLFF
DNA: TGTGCCAGCAGCGCTTCAGGGGTTTCCGAAAAACTGTTTTTT

size: few
D: TRBD2
J: TRBJ2-5
V: TRBV4-2
CDR3: CASREGLEGIQYF
DNA: TGTGCCAGCCGGGAGGGGTTGGAGGGGATTCAGTACTTC

size: many
D: TRBD1
J: TRBJ1-1
V: TRBV7-6
CDR3: CASSPWTGLGTEAFF
DNA: TGTGCCAGCAGCCCGTGGACAGGTTTGGGCACTGAAGCTTTCTTT

size: NA
D: NA
J: TRBJ1-4
V: TRBV2
CDR3: CASSPQTVFNEKLFF
DNA: TGTGCCAGCAGTCCCCAGACGGTTTTTAATGAAAAACTGTTTTTT

size: many
D: TRBD1
J: TRBJ1-4
V: TRBV20-1
CDR3: CSAPGQDLEKLFF
DNA: TGCAGTGCGCCGGGACAGGATCTAGAAAAACTGTTTTTT

size: few
D: NA
J: TRBJ2-5
V: TRBV7-9
CDR3: CASSRPRLSQETQYF
DNA: TGTGCCAGCAGCCGCCCTCGGTTAAGCCAAGAGACCCAGTACTTC

size: NA
D: TRBD2
J: TRBJ2-5
V: TRBV2
CDR3: CASSEGGTSKETQYF
DNA: TGTGCCAGCAGTGAAGGAGGGACTAGCAAAGAGACCCAGTACTTC

size: many
D: TRBD1
J: TRBJ1-2
V: TRBV27
CDR3: CASSKTDRGHGYTF
DNA: TGTGCCAGCAGTAAGACCGACAGGGGGCACGGCTACACCTTC

size: few
D: NA
J: TRBJ2-2
V: TRBV6-6
CDR3: CASSYGDNANTGELFF
DNA: TGTGCCAGCAGTTACGGGGACAACGCGAACACCGGGGAGCTGTTTTTT

size: many
D: TRBD1
J: TRBJ2-3
V: TRBV4-1
CDR3: CASSQGTGLFTDTQYF
DNA: TGCGCCAGCAGCCAAGGGACAGGGCTCTTTACAGATACGCAGTATTTT

size: many
D: NA
J: TRBJ2-5
V: TRBV12-3/TRBV12-4
CDR3: CASSLVGGGETQYF
DNA: TGTGCCAGCAGTTTAGTCGGGGGAGGAGAGACCCAGTACTTC

size: few
D: TRBD1
J: TRBJ1-6
V: TRBV6-5
CDR3: CASQARGSSPLHF
DNA: TGTGCCAGCCAAGCCAGGGGGAGTTCACCCCTCCACTTT

size: NA
D: NA
J: TRBJ1-1
V: TRBV4-1
CDR3: CASTLGEGDQAFF
DNA: TGCGCCAGCACCCTAGGGGAGGGGGACCAAGCTTTCTTT

size: NA
D: NA
J: TRBJ2-3
V: TRBV20-1
CDR3: CSASRQTSTDTQYF
DNA: TGCAGTGCTAGCCGCCAGACGAGCACAGATACGCAGTATTTT

size: few
D: TRBD1
J: TRBJ2-7
V: TRBV30
CDR3: CAWKGQGAMGEQYF
DNA: TGTGCCTGGAAGGGACAGGGAGCTATGGGCGAGCAGTACTTC

size: few
D: TRBD1
J: TRBJ1-4
V: TRBV12-3/TRBV12-4
CDR3: CASRARDRGTTNEKLFF
DNA: TGTGCCAGCAGGGCAAGGGACAGGGGGACTACTAATGAAAAACTGTTTTTT

size: many
D: NA
J: TRBJ1-2
V: TRBV9
CDR3: CASSVHGYTF
DNA: TGTGCCAGCAGCGTACATGGCTACACCTTC

size: NA
D: NA
J: TRBJ2-3
V: TRBV5-1
CDR3: CASSLDDTRTQYF
DNA: TGCGCCAGCAGCTTGGACGATACGCGTACGCAGTATTTT

size: many
D: TRBD1
J: TRBJ1-5
V: TRBV2
CDR3: CASRGDRGGQPQHF
DNA: TGTGCCAGCAGGGGGGACAGGGGCGGTCAGCCCCAGCATTTT